The sample holds a few counts of the clone carrying this T cell receptor beta chain. TCRdb itself ran the RT-PCR reads through MiXCR, one entry per CDR3 protein. The data contain roughly 960,000 distinct CDR3 sequences, about a sixth of them singletons. The data were obtained in a study of patients and donors after allogeneic stem cell transplantation. V lost 5 bases and J lost 5, with 15 bases in between. This CDR3 has 14 amino acids. The chain recombines TRBV12-3 or TRBV12-4 with TRBJ1-1; possibly TRBD1 for D (6 bases). The source material was blood, either unsorted or a sorted T cell fraction (not recorded which). This clonotype was obtained from a human donor who was either an allogeneic HSCT recipient or a stem cell or donor lymphocyte infusion donor (not recorded which). It is not recorded whose cells these are; they may come from a transplant donor. The CDR3 DNA reads as TGTGCCAGCAGTAAACAGGGTACGGGAACTGAAGCTTTCTTT. It is translated as CASSKQGTGTEAFF.